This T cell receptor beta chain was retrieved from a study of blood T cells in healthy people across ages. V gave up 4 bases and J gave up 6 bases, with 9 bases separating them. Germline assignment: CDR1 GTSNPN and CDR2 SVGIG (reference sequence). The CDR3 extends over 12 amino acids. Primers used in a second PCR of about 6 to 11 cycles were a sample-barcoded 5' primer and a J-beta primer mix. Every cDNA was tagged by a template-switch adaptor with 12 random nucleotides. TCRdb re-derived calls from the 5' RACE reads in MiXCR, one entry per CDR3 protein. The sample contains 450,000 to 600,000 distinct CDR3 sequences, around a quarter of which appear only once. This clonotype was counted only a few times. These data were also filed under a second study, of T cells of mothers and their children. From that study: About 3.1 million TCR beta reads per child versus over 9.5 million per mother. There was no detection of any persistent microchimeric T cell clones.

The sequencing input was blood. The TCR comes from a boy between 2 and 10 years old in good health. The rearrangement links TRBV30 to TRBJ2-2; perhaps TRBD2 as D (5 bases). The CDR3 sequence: CAWIGGAGELFF. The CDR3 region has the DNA TGTGCCTGGATAGGAGGCGCCGGGGAGCTGTTTTTT.